What follows is one TCR beta chain and its context. What this receptor recognizes is not known. No much larger clone exists at a distance of one base, and base qualities are not known. This specimen's treatment or condition label, per the study, means: 19 received Ad26.COV2.S at low or high dose, single or two shots; roughly five received placebo; per-sample allocation not given. Repertoires of vaccine and placebo recipients were sequenced from samples taken on day 63 after the first injection. In Cohort 1b, 25 to 30 adults aged 18-55 years were enrolled at a single site in Boston, USA, between 29 July and 7 August 2020. Ad26.COV2.S was a replication-incompetent adenovirus type 26 vector expressing a prefusion-stabilized SARS-CoV-2 spike protein from the original Wuhan strain. From cysteine to phenylalanine, the CDR3 is 13 amino acids long. The CDR3 DNA has 39 bases and is translated from base 1. A distance of 9 bases separates the germline ends of V and J, which lose 5 bases and 5 bases respectively.

This sample was taken from a study of Ad26.COV2.S vaccination and SARS-CoV-2 variants (dated by TCRdb to the early 2020s). Regarding the research as a whole: Vaccine-arm donors came from COV1001, a multicentre, randomized, double-blind, placebo-controlled phase I-IIa trial of Ad26.COV2.S in healthy adults. Ad26.COV2.S was administered intramuscularly at 5 x 10^10 or 1 x 10^11 viral particles, either as a single shot or as two shots given 56 days apart. Investigators did not know the trial group allocation while performing experiments and assessing outcomes. Trial participants were randomized into five groups of five: low-dose or high-dose Ad26.COV2.S given once or twice, or placebo on both occasions. A total of around 32 samples were included in the TCR-sequenced set, comprising roughly 20 Ad26.COV2.S vaccine recipients, 5 placebo recipients and 8 SARS-CoV-2 convalescent individuals. The specificity and breadth of SARS-CoV-2-reactive T cell receptors after Ad26.COV2.S vaccination were assessed by TCRbeta repertoire sequencing.

Results the study describes overall, beyond this receptor: Spike-specific TCR breadth was higher in Ad26.COV2.S recipients than in placebo recipients (P = 0.0014). It was noted by the authors that total T cell responses may have been underestimated by the TCR breadth and depth analyses. The study was not powered to compare responses between vaccine doses or regimens. After vaccination, substantial breadth of spike-specific CD8+ and CD4+ T cell responses was reported. Non-spike TCR breadth was comparable between vaccine and placebo recipients, consistent with the vaccine containing only spike.

The immunoSEQ Assay was used to sequence TCRbeta CDR3 regions. After extraction, genomic DNA underwent amplification by bias-controlled multiplex PCR, followed by high-throughput sequencing. The paper's data handling went like this. To quantify the absolute abundance of every unique TCRbeta CDR3 region, sequences were collapsed and filtered. Usable DNA was measured by amplifying reference genes present in all nucleated cells, and TCRbeta template counts were normalized to that usable DNA to estimate T cell fraction. Repertoire TCRs were annotated as SARS-CoV-2-specific when V gene, CDR3 amino acid sequence and J gene were exactly matched to a known reactive TCR set. The reference SARS-CoV-2 TCR set came from MIRA and was filtered for enrichment in COVID-19-positive ImmuneCODE repertoires, removing public or cross-reactive TCRs. Based on the MIRA antigens, annotated TCRs were further analysed at the level of specific ORF or position within ORF. Breadth was defined as annotated unique rearrangements over total unique productive rearrangements; depth was the summed frequency of those rearrangements. Two-sided Wilcoxon rank-sum tests were applied when comparing TCR breadth between groups. Sourced from immuneACCESS, this table was stored by TCRdb with only in-frame sequences that have V and J called. A share of the clones is absent; for the studies checked, an unresolved V gene accounts for under half, and the remainder has no known explanation. V and J calls and clone size are as listed in that table; D and trimming were resolved from the DNA. The sample table shows about 400,000 clones, and 92% are seen once. Together, the top ten hold approximately 1.6% of the sample.

This clonotype was obtained from a person between 18 and 60 years old who received the Ad26.COV2.S COVID-19 vaccine or a placebo. The chain was built from TRBV12-3 or TRBV12-4 and TRBJ2-2, with no D gene named confidently. This material consisted of peripheral blood, taken in a trial of Ad26.COV2.S vaccine versus placebo. The CDR3 reads as follows: CASSNRDTGELFF. The nucleotides read TGTGCCAGCAGTAACAGAGATACCGGGGAGCTGTTTTTT.